The 14 T cell receptor beta chains in this list originate from one sample, sequenced in a study of OX40 agonist ivuxolimab in advanced cancers. Libraries were prepared by immunoSEQ multiplex PCR; TCRdb keeps only in-frame clonotypes and omits some of them. The sample has about 31,000 clones, 86% seen once. Source: CD4+ or CD8+ T cells sorted from blood, taken in a trial of the OX40 agonist ivuxolimab. These receptors came from an adult with an advanced solid tumor such as melanoma, head and neck, liver or kidney cancer.

The V gene is TRBV29-1, the J gene TRBJ2-7; D possibly corresponds to TRBD2 (6 bases). Deletions cut 1 base from V and 2 bases from J, with 12 bases between. Germline loops: CDR1 SQVTM, CDR2 ANQGSEA. The CDR3 is made up of 14 amino acids. The CDR3 loop reads CSVEVGSGAYEQYF. CDR3 bases: TGCAGCGTTGAAGTCGGGAGTGGGGCCTACGAGCAGTACTTC.

V and J are TRBV29-1 and TRBJ2-3; 10 bases map to TRBD2. The V gene's germline CDR1 is SQVTM and CDR2 ANQGSEA. The CDR3 loop spans 24 amino acids. After removal of 1 base from V and 2 bases from J, the junction contained 30 bases not matched to a gene. CDR3 DNA: TGCAGCGTTGAAGGGAAAGCCAGGGTCGGACTAGCGGACGATTCGCACTACGACACAGATACGCAGTATTTT. It translates to CSVEGKARVGLADDSHYDTDTQYF.

The chain has TRBV11-3 and TRBJ2-2; D is unresolved. Trimming left V 5 bases short and J 7 bases short, with 8 bases between. The CDR3 covers 12 residues. Germline V lookup: CDR1 SGHNT, CDR2 YENEEA. CDR3 sequence (DNA): TGTGCCAGCAGCCGGGTAGGCGGGGAGCTGTTTTTT. The encoded protein is CASSRVGGELFF.

V gene TRBV7-9 combines with J gene TRBJ2-7; 9 bases fit TRBD2. V shed 7 bases and J 6 bases; nucleotides not matched to a gene: 13. CDR1 and CDR2 from the germline V gene are SEHNR and FQNEAQ (reference sequence). There are 15 residues in the CDR3. In DNA, the CDR3 is TGTGCCAGCACCCATTCTGGCGGGAGGGGAAGCGAGCAGTACTTC. It codes for CASTHSGGRGSEQYF. The full variable domain, with the rest looked up from reference TRBV7-9 and TRBJ2-7, is DTGVSQNPRHKITKRGQNVTFRCDPISEHNRLYWYRQTLGQGPEFLTYFQNEAQLEKSRLLSDRFSAERPKGSFSTLEIQRTEQGDSAMYLCASTHSGGRGSEQYFGPGTRLTVT.

This chain uses TRBV19 with TRBJ1-1, with D tentatively TRBD1 (6 bases). Trimming took off 10 bases at V and 4 bases at J, with 16 bases between the two ends. Germline-derived CDR1 and CDR2 are LNHDA and SQIVND (reference sequence). The CDR3 extends over 13 amino acids. The CDR3 DNA reads TGTGCCACTCTACAGGGACTGGGCACTGAAGCTTTCTTT. Its translation is CATLQGLGTEAFF.

The chain has TRBV7-8 and TRBJ2-3; D is unclear. In germline, CDR1 is SGHVS, CDR2 FQNEAQ. The CDR3 has 14 residues. Trimming cost V 5 bases and J 1 base, with 10 bases left between them. Written as DNA, the CDR3 is TGTGCCAGCAGCGGCGGAAAGGGCACAGATACGCAGTATTTT. Amino acid sequence: CASSGGKGTDTQYF.

The rearrangement joins TRBV28 to TRBJ2-7; D is undetermined. The CDR3 sequence is 11 residues long. Trimming pared 3 bases from V and 6 bases from J, leaving 6 bases between. CDR1 and CDR2 from the germline V gene are MDHEN and SYDVKM. The CDR3 here is CASSFNSEQYF. The CDR3 DNA reads as TGTGCCAGCAGTTTCAACTCCGAGCAGTACTTC. The complete variable domain, with remaining parts taken from reference TRBV28 and TRBJ2-7, reads DVKVTQSSRYLVKRTGEKVFLECVQDMDHENMFWYRQDPGLGLRLIYFSYDVKMKEKGDIPEGYSVSREKKERFSLILESASTNQTSMYLCASSFNSEQYFGPGTRLTVT.

The genes are TRBV5-1 and TRBJ2-3; D perhaps matches TRBD1 (6 bases). The CDR3 is made up of 14 amino acids. The germline gives CDR1 SGHRS, CDR2 YFSETQ. V was pared by 2 bases and J by 6 bases, with 13 bases between. DNA of the CDR3: TGCGCCAGCAGCTTTGGGGACACCCCTGATACGCAGTATTTT. Its protein is CASSFGDTPDTQYF. Full variable domain (outside the CDR3, taken from reference TRBV5-1 and TRBJ2-3): KAGVTQTPRYLIKTRGQQVTLSCSPISGHRSVSWYQQTPGQGLQFLFEYFSETQRNKGNFPGRFSGRQFSNSRSEMNVSTLELGDSALYLCASSFGDTPDTQYFGPGTRLTVL.

The chain is built from TRBV28 and TRBJ1-2; D gene ambiguous. The CDR3 spans 14 residues. From germline, CDR1 is MDHEN and CDR2 SYDVKM. Trimming pared 6 bases from V and 0 bases from J, leaving 11 bases between. The CDR3 coding sequence is TGTGCCAGCAGAACCTTTGCCACTAACTATGGCTACACCTTC. It specifies CASRTFATNYGYTF.

The CDR3 DNA is TGTGCCAGCCGCTCTTTAAGTGGCTACAATGAGCAGTTCTTC. Amino acids: CASRSLSGYNEQFF. The chain has TRBV27 and TRBJ2-1; the D is unclear. CDR1 MNHEY and CDR2 SMNVEV come from the germline V gene (reference sequence). The V end lost 8 bases, the J end lost 3 bases, and 14 bases lay between the germline ends. This CDR3 region has 14 residues.

This chain uses TRBV2 with TRBJ2-7; 9 bases match TRBD2. The CDR3 is 13 residues long. The germline CDR1 and CDR2 sequences are SNHLY and FYNNEI. V trimming: 10 bases; J trimming: 2 bases; junction bases outside the gene matches: 6. CDR3 protein: CAKRLAAPYEQYF. DNA of the CDR3: TGTGCCAAAAGACTAGCGGCCCCCTACGAGCAGTACTTC.

This clone appeared a few times. The chain recombines TRBV6-6 with TRBJ1-1; D remains ambiguous. Germline V gene sequence: CDR1 MNHNY, CDR2 SVGAGI (reference sequence). The CDR3 covers 11 residues. V lost 10 bases, J lost 1 base, and 7 bases lay in between. The CDR3 DNA reads as TGTGCCACCTTGAAGAACACTGAAGCTTTCTTT. This sequence encodes CATLKNTEAFF.

This clone was seen only a few times. The chain recombines TRBV9 with TRBJ1-1; D is unresolved. CDR3 length: 14 amino acids. Trimming left V 0 bases short and J 5 bases short, with 11 bases between. Germline V gives CDR1 SGDLS, CDR2 YYNGEE. This CDR3 reads CASSVVRVETEAFF. The CDR3 DNA follows: TGTGCCAGCAGCGTAGTACGGGTAGAAACTGAAGCTTTCTTT. Based on the CDR3 plus reference TRBV9 and TRBJ1-1, the full variable domain is DSGVTQTPKHLITATGQRVTLRCSPRSGDLSVYWYQQSLDQGLQFLIQYYNGEERAKGNILERFSAQQFPDLHSELNLSSLELGDSALYFCASSVVRVETEAFFGQGTRLTVV.

This sequence joins TRBV7-9 and TRBJ2-1, with TRBD1 identical over 7 bases. The junction had 5 bases not matched to a gene; V was cut back by 9 bases and J by 6 bases. Germline V gene data show CDR1 as SEHNR and CDR2 as FQNEAQ (reference sequence). This CDR3 has 12 amino acids. CDR3: CARPHRGNEQFF. The CDR3 DNA follows: TGTGCCAGGCCCCACAGGGGCAATGAGCAGTTCTTC. The full variable domain, with the rest looked up from reference TRBV7-9 and TRBJ2-1, is DTGVSQNPRHKITKRGQNVTFRCDPISEHNRLYWYRQTLGQGPEFLTYFQNEAQLEKSRLLSDRFSAERPKGSFSTLEIQRTEQGDSAMYLCARPHRGNEQFFGPGTRLTVL.